The clone carrying this TCR beta chain came up many times. What it recognizes is unknown. The CDR3 is 16 amino acids. CDR1 MNHEY and CDR2 SVGAGI come from the germline V gene. Between the trimmed V and J ends, which lost 5 bases and 8 bases, there was a span of 22 bases. The sample originates from a study of T-cell reconstitution after alpha-beta-depleted transplantation in children. Molecular barcoding with unique molecular identifiers was used for the TCRbeta library. Each CDR3 protein gets one entry after TCRdb re-called the PCR reads with MiXCR. The data contain 600,000 or so distinct CDR3 sequences, more than 20% of them seen just once; the ten biggest clones take up 13% to 15%. General observations from the study: The study traced high day-60 TCRbeta diversity in some patients to surviving recipient T cells and thymic progenitors. Diversity and T-cell counts at one year after transplant derived mostly from new T cells. It was reported that alpha-beta T cells came from several hundred expanded graft clones (about two months after transplant).

This clonotype originated in a boy under two years old who had a stem cell transplant for acute myeloid leukemia, so the T cells may come from the graft donor. This chain connects TRBV6-5 to TRBJ2-1; D is possibly TRBD1 (5 bases). Sequenced here: PBMCs, mostly from graft donor cells, sampled 360 days after TCRalphabeta/CD19-depleted stem cell transplant. The CDR3 nucleotides are TGTGCCAGCAGTCCCCTTTACAAGTACCCAGGGCATGAGCAGTTCTTC. Translating gives CASSPLYKYPGHEQFF.